Listed below are T cell receptor beta chains from one sample, sequenced in a study of blood T cells in healthy people across ages. TCRdb reprocessed the 5' RACE reads via MiXCR and lists one record per CDR3 protein. The data hold over 750,000 distinct CDR3 sequences, with approximately 25% observed a single time. The data also belong to a second study, concerning T cells of mothers and their children.

Sequenced: blood. The receptors were gathered from a boy younger than 18 in good health. The CDR3 runs from the conserved cysteine through the conserved F or W. D genes are given only for firm matches. Size tells how often a clone was seen (once, few, many) or the class of an expanded clone, and some rows leave it out.

v_call	j_call	clone_size	d_call	cdr3_aa	cdr3_nt
TRBV20-1	TRBJ2-3	few	TRBD1	CSARDEGTGPVDTQYF	TGCAGTGCTAGAGATGAAGGGACAGGACCAGTCGATACGCAGTATTTT
TRBV12-3/TRBV12-4	TRBJ2-1	.	TRBD1	CASSFFGTVYNEQFF	TGTGCCAGCAGTTTTTTTGGGACAGTATACAATGAGCAGTTCTTC
TRBV5-1	TRBJ2-3	.	TRBD1	CASSSGQGLTDTQYF	TGCGCCAGCAGCTCCGGACAGGGCCTCACAGATACGCAGTATTTT
TRBV20-1	TRBJ2-3	.	.	CSAIEVTDTQYF	TGCAGTGCCATAGAGGTGACGGATACGCAGTATTTT
TRBV21-1	TRBJ2-1	few	.	CASPKKGSLGAFF	TGTGCCAGCCCCAAGAAAGGTAGTCTAGGTGCGTTCTTC
TRBV9	TRBJ2-7	.	.	CASSSNPGQPSYEQYF	TGTGCCAGCAGCTCCAACCCTGGACAGCCTTCCTACGAGCAGTACTTC
TRBV3-1	TRBJ2-7	.	.	CASSLLGAQDEQYF	TGTGCCAGCAGCCTCTTGGGGGCGCAGGACGAGCAGTACTTC
TRBV2	TRBJ1-4	.	.	CASSGAQRKLFF	TGTGCCAGCAGTGGGGCCCAGAGAAAACTGTTTTTT
TRBV5-1	TRBJ2-7	once	TRBD2	CASSLSPLSGSSYEQYF	TGCGCCAGCAGCTTGTCTCCGTTAAGCGGGAGTTCCTACGAGCAGTACTTC
TRBV9	TRBJ2-5	.	.	CASSVIGDLLETQYF	TGTGCCAGCAGCGTAATCGGGGACCTGCTAGAGACCCAGTACTTC
TRBV10-3	TRBJ2-5	.	.	CAISQTGTQETQYF	TGTGCCATCAGCCAAACCGGGACACAAGAGACCCAGTACTTC
TRBV9	TRBJ2-1	few	.	CASSPQGGTSYNEQFF	TGTGCCAGCAGCCCGCAAGGCGGGACTTCGTACAATGAGCAGTTCTTC
TRBV6-2/TRBV6-3	TRBJ1-4	few	.	CASNYRESTNEKLFF	TGTGCCAGCAACTACAGGGAATCAACTAATGAAAAACTGTTTTTT
TRBV6-1	TRBJ2-1	.	TRBD1	CASSQSGTGHNEQFF	TGTGCCAGCAGCCAGTCCGGGACAGGCCACAATGAGCAGTTCTTC
TRBV7-2	TRBJ2-5	.	TRBD2	CASSFSGSRPETQYF	TGTGCCAGCAGCTTTAGCGGGAGCAGGCCAGAGACCCAGTACTTC
TRBV20-1	TRBJ2-5	few	TRBD2	CSATGRLAGGQETQYF	TGCAGTGCGACCGGTAGATTGGCGGGGGGTCAAGAGACCCAGTACTTC
TRBV15	TRBJ2-1	.	TRBD2	CATSRDIGLAESQEQFF	TGTGCCACCAGCAGAGATATTGGACTAGCCGAAAGTCAGGAGCAGTTCTTC
TRBV7-9	TRBJ2-3	few	TRBD2	CASSVSGGSTDTQYF	TGTGCCAGCAGCGTTAGCGGGGGGAGCACAGATACGCAGTATTTT
TRBV2	TRBJ2-4	few	.	CASSTKAKNIQYF	TGTGCCAGCAGCACTAAAGCCAAAAACATTCAGTACTTC
TRBV21-1	TRBJ2-1	few	.	CASSKQGIRWNEQFF	TGTGCCAGCAGCAAGCAAGGGATACGATGGAATGAGCAGTTCTTC
TRBV7-2	TRBJ2-7	few	TRBD1	CASSSGTGGKWYEQYF	TGTGCCAGCAGCTCCGGGACAGGGGGCAAGTGGTACGAGCAGTACTTC
TRBV12-3/TRBV12-4	TRBJ2-5	few	TRBD2	CAISRAGGPGETQYF	TGTGCCATCAGTCGAGCGGGAGGGCCGGGCGAGACCCAGTACTTC
TRBV7-9	TRBJ2-5	.	.	CASSLSPNQETQYF	TGTGCCAGCAGCTTAAGTCCCAACCAAGAGACCCAGTACTTC
TRBV5-1	TRBJ1-2	.	TRBD1	CASSLLGTGGLDYGYTF	TGCGCCAGCAGCTTGCTGGGGACAGGGGGCCTAGACTATGGCTACACCTTC
TRBV28	TRBJ1-6	.	TRBD1	CASRTGAGNSPLHF	TGTGCCAGCAGGACAGGGGCTGGTAATTCACCCCTCCACTTT
TRBV29-1	TRBJ2-5	.	TRBD2	CSVETSGSGETQYF	TGCAGCGTTGAGACTAGCGGGAGCGGAGAGACCCAGTACTTC
TRBV10-3	TRBJ1-2	.	.	CAISDYPGQELDGYTF	TGTGCCATCAGTGATTATCCAGGGCAAGAACTAGATGGCTACACCTTC
TRBV9	TRBJ1-5	once	.	CASSVAGDGQPQHF	TGTGCCAGCAGCGTAGCGGGGGACGGACAGCCCCAGCATTTT
TRBV9	TRBJ2-1	few	TRBD2	CASSPPGGAGNYNEQFF	TGTGCCAGCAGCCCCCCAGGAGGAGCGGGAAATTACAATGAGCAGTTCTTC
TRBV5-6	TRBJ2-2	.	TRBD2	CASSGHPSGENTGELFF	TGTGCCAGCAGCGGTCATCCTAGCGGGGAGAACACCGGGGAGCTGTTTTTT
TRBV6-1	TRBJ2-1	.	.	CASSEGSLGYEQFF	TGTGCCAGCAGTGAAGGGTCCCTGGGCTATGAGCAGTTCTTC
TRBV4-3	TRBJ2-5	once	TRBD2	CASSLDAGGRQTQYF	TGCGCCAGCAGCCTAGACGCGGGGGGGCGACAGACCCAGTACTTC
TRBV10-3	TRBJ2-5	.	TRBD1	CAISQGDVGAQYF	TGTGCCATCAGTCAGGGGGACGTCGGGGCCCAGTACTTC
TRBV29-1	TRBJ1-1	.	.	CSVQRALTLNTEAFF	TGCAGCGTTCAGAGGGCCTTAACTTTGAACACTGAAGCTTTCTTT
TRBV7-2	TRBJ2-5	.	.	CASSFPTGRTQYF	TGTGCCAGCAGCTTCCCGACCGGCCGGACCCAGTACTTC
TRBV7-2	TRBJ2-1	.	.	CASSSLARAYNEQFF	TGTGCCAGCAGCTCCCTAGCGCGAGCCTACAATGAGCAGTTCTTC
TRBV6-5	TRBJ2-7	few	.	CASSYSSRISYEQYF	TGTGCCAGCAGTTACTCTTCGAGGATATCCTACGAGCAGTACTTC
TRBV6-1	TRBJ2-1	few	.	CASSREYEQFF	TGTGCCAGCAGCAGGGAATATGAGCAGTTCTTC
TRBV5-1	TRBJ1-6	once	.	CASSLVGSSYNSPVHF	TGCGCCAGCAGCTTGGTGGGGAGCTCCTATAATTCACCCGTCCACTTT
TRBV12-5	TRBJ1-2	.	.	CASGPTHVYGYTF	TGTGCTAGTGGCCCTACGCACGTATATGGCTACACCTTC
TRBV6-5	TRBJ2-5	.	TRBD1	CASSYSGRGTQETQYF	TGTGCCAGCAGTTACTCCGGCAGGGGGACACAAGAGACCCAGTACTTC
TRBV29-1	TRBJ1-5	.	TRBD1	CSVIPQGSNQPQHF	TGCAGCGTTATCCCACAGGGGAGCAATCAGCCCCAGCATTTT
TRBV29-1	TRBJ2-3	few	.	CSVENPLADTQYF	TGCAGCGTTGAAAATCCGTTAGCAGATACGCAGTATTTT
TRBV5-4	TRBJ2-5	.	TRBD1	CASSKGQQETQYF	TGTGCCAGCAGCAAGGGACAGCAAGAGACCCAGTACTTC
TRBV4-1	TRBJ1-2	once	.	CASSHGEDYGYTF	TGCGCCAGCAGCCACGGTGAGGACTATGGCTACACCTTC
TRBV11-2	TRBJ2-5	.	.	CASSSRRGREVVKTQYF	TGTGCCAGCAGTTCCCGTAGAGGCAGGGAGGTTGTGAAGACCCAGTACTTC
TRBV18	TRBJ1-1	.	.	CASSPIERQDTEAFF	TGTGCCAGCTCACCAATCGAAAGACAGGACACTGAAGCTTTCTTT
TRBV12-3/TRBV12-4	TRBJ2-5	few	TRBD2	CASSPPTAGPPETQYF	TGTGCCAGCAGCCCCCCGACAGCGGGGCCCCCAGAGACCCAGTACTTC
TRBV13	TRBJ2-5	.	TRBD2	CASSPGLATQETQYF	TGTGCCAGCAGCCCGGGACTAGCGACACAAGAGACCCAGTACTTC
TRBV6-1	TRBJ1-5	few	.	CASSEFQSGSQPQHF	TGTGCCAGCAGTGAATTCCAGTCAGGAAGTCAGCCCCAGCATTTT
TRBV14	TRBJ2-1	.	.	CASSQENYGILIF	TGTGCCAGCAGCCAAGAAAACTACGGCATCCTGATCTTC
TRBV20-1	TRBJ1-1	.	.	CSAVGWQEVYTEAFF	TGCAGTGCAGTAGGCTGGCAGGAGGTATACACTGAAGCTTTCTTT
TRBV2	TRBJ1-1	few	TRBD1	CASSEGQGAYEAFF	TGTGCCAGCAGTGAAGGCCAGGGGGCTTATGAAGCTTTCTTT